These 3 T cell receptor beta chains were sequenced from one sample in a study of beta chain features in type 1 diabetes. Sequenced material consisted of expressed TCRB transcripts (all of the isolated RNA was reverse transcribed). Method: immunoSEQ multiplex PCR; TCRdb's copy keeps in-frame clones and lacks some. The sample contains fewer than 550,000 clones, roughly 10% of which appear only once. Source material: naive CD4+ T cells from blood. The receptors stem from a woman between 18 and 30 years old in good health.

This clone turned up a few times. The V gene is TRBV6-1, the J gene TRBJ1-2; possible D gene TRBD1, 5 bases. Looked up from germline, CDR1 is MNHNS and CDR2 is SASEGT. The CDR3 runs to 13 residues. V was shortened by 2 bases and J by 4 bases, with 8 bases between the two germline ends. CDR3 sequence: CASSELQGYGYTF. The CDR3 DNA reads TGTGCCAGCAGTGAACTCCAGGGCTATGGCTACACCTTC.

The chain combines TRBV7-9 with TRBJ1-4; D ambiguous. The V gene's germline CDR1 is SEHNR and CDR2 FQNEAQ (reference sequence). This CDR3 contains 15 residues. V lost 5 bases and J lost 0, with 10 bases in between. This chain's CDR3 is CASSGGPSTNEKLFF. The CDR3 DNA is TGTGCCAGCAGCGGAGGACCCTCAACTAATGAAAAACTGTTTTTT.

This chain links TRBV7-2 with TRBJ2-5; 10 bases agree with TRBD2. The length of the CDR3 is 14 residues. Trimming removed 5 bases from V and 7 bases from J; junction bases left unmatched: 7. In germline, CDR1 is SGHTA, CDR2 FQGNSA. The chain's CDR3 is CASSKTSGVLTQYF. CDR3 nucleotide sequence: TGTGCCAGCAGCAAAACTAGCGGGGTCCTGACCCAGTACTTC.